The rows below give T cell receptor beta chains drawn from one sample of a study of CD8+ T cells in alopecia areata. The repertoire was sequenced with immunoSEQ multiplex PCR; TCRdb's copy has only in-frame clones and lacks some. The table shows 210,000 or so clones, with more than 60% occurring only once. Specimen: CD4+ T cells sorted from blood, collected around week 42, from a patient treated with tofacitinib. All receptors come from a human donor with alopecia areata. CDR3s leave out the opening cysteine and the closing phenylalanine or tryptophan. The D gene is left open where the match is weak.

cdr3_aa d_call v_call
ASSLEGGQGLYGYT TRBD1 TRBV7-9
SAEISGTKY TRBD2 TRBV20-1
ASSDFEQY - TRBV2
ASSQDVGTFYEQY - TRBV4-3
ASSYLAMNTGELF - TRBV19
SVVPYLGTEAF - TRBV29-1
ASSPGVANQPQH - TRBV5-1
ASSLVGSGGLETQY TRBD1 TRBV5-6
ASSFEGQGTTYEQY TRBD1 TRBV5-5
SVAGQGGNYGYT TRBD1 TRBV29-1
SVAEQVNQPQH - TRBV29-1
ASNQRVLTEAF - TRBV6-1
ASSYGYTEAF - TRBV6-6
ASNQAGTGGGTEAF TRBD1 TRBV7-2
ASSQGFMNTGELF - TRBV4-3
SAGGGGSYEQY - TRBV29-1
ASSFRGGNSPLH - TRBV27
AWRVNRGTEAF TRBD1 TRBV30
ASSQARTDYGYT - TRBV4-3
ASSGPGNTEAF - TRBV27
ASKPSTANYQPQH - TRBV2
ASSLLSSPF - TRBV7-3
SVGGQGPTGELF TRBD1 TRBV29-1
ASSLVAGGTQGADTQY TRBD2 TRBV7-6
ATSIVRSLNEQF - TRBV15
ASRTQTGGIGYT - TRBV19
ASSPQGRENYGYT TRBD1 TRBV7-2
ASTPLGGGYNEQF TRBD2 TRBV6-5
ASSELSGQGYKQPQH TRBD1 TRBV6-1
ACRDGTANYGYT TRBD1 TRBV2
ASSQRTGGGHYGYT TRBD1 TRBV4-3
ASSLAETQY - TRBV7-8
AWSFSQERTQY - TRBV30
SATGSGNTEAF TRBD1 TRBV29-1
SVGGQGIDGYT TRBD1 TRBV29-1
ASSVGGSAEAF - TRBV9
SVRQESLYEQY - TRBV29-1
SGGTGNDEQY - TRBV29-1
STSGRMNTEAF - TRBV29-1
AITGEGFKRAF - TRBV10-3
SVGGSDTQY - TRBV29-1